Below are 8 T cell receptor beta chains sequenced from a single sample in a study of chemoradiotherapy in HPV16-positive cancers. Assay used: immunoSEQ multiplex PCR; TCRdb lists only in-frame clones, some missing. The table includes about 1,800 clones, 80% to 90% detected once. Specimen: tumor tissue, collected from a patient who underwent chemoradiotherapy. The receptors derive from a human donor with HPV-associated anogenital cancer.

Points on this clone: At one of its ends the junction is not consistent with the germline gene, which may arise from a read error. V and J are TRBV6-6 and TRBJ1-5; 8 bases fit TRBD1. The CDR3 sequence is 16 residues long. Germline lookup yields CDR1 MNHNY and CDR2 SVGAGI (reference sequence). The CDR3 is CTSSYSWTGRIQPQHF. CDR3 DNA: TGTACCAGCAGTTACTCTTGGACAGGGAGGATTCAGCCCCAGCATTTT.

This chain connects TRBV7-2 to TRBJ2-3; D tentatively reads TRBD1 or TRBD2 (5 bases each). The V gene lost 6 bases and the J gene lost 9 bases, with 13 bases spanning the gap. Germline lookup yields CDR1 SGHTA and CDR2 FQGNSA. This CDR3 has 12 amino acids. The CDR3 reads CASRGVGKTQYF. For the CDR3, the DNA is TGTGCCAGCAGGGGGGTCGGGAAGACGCAGTATTTT.

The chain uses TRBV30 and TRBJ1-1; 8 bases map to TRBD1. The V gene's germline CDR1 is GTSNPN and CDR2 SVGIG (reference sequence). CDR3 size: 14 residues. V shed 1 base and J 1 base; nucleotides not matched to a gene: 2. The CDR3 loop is CAWSETGENTEAFF. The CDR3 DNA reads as TGTGCCTGGAGTGAGACAGGGGAGAACACTGAAGCTTTCTTT.

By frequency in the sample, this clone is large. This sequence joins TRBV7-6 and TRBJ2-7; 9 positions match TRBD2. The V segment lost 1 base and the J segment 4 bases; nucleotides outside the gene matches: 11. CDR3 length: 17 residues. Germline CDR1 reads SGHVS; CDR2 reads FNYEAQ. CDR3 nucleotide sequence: TGTGCCAGCAGCTTAGAGATAGCGGGAGAGGATCGGTACGAGCAGTACTTC. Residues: CASSLEIAGEDRYEQYF.

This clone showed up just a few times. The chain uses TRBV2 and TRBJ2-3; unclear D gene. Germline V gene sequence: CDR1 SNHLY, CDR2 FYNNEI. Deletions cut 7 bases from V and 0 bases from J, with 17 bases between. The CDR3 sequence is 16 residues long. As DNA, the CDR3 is TGTGCCAGCACGTTTTGGACCTACCCTAGCACAGATACGCAGTATTTT. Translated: CASTFWTYPSTDTQYF.

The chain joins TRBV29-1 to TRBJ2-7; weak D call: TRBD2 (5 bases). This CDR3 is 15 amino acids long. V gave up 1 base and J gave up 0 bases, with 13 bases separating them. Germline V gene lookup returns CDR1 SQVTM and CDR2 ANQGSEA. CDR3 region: CSVEGLSDYSYEQYF. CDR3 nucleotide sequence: TGCAGCGTTGAAGGCCTTAGCGACTACTCCTACGAGCAGTACTTC.

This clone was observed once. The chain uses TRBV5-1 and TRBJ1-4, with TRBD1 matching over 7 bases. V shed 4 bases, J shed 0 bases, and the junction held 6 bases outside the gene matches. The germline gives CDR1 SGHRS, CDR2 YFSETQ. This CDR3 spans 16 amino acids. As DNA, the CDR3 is TGCGCCAGCAGCCTGGGACAGCCCACAACTAATGAAAAACTGTTTTTT. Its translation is CASSLGQPTTNEKLFF. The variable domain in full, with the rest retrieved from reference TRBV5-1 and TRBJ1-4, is KAGVTQTPRYLIKTRGQQVTLSCSPISGHRSVSWYQQTPGQGLQFLFEYFSETQRNKGNFPGRFSGRQFSNSRSEMNVSTLELGDSALYLCASSLGQPTTNEKLFFGSGTQLSVL.

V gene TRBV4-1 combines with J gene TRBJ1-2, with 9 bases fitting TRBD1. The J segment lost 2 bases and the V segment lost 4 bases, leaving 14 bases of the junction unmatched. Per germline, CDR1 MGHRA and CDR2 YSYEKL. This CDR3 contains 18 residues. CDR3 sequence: CASSRVGQGLGINYGYTF. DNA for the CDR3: TGCGCCAGCAGCCGGGTGGGACAGGGATTAGGTATAAACTATGGCTACACCTTC.